The following is a T cell receptor (beta chain) sequence with its context. Its antigen is not yet known. No much larger clone is present one base from it, and per-base qualities are unavailable. There are 15 amino acids in the CDR3, from cysteine to phenylalanine inclusive. The entry retains the CDR3 DNA only, 45 bases that are in frame from base 1. Taken from the germline V gene, the CDR1 and CDR2 loops are MGHRA and YSYEKL. V drops 0 bases and J drops 1 base, leaving 9 bases in between. The data were obtained in a study of cytomegalovirus exposure and HLA in healthy donors (dated by TCRdb to about 2017). Some background on the complete study: According to an earlier analysis of a few hundred of the donors, about 179 million T cells yielded 100 million or so unique TCR beta sequences and about 300 Gb of sequence data. Roughly five DR-DQ haplotypes were treated as single units for association and clustering because of strong linkage in the cohort. The later analysis used no new phenotypic data to find candidate immune exposures, relying instead on TCR beta sequences and their occurrence across donors. The study was designed to test whether signatures of past pathogen exposure could be identified by cataloging public T cell receptors. An earlier analysis of more than 450 of the donors used high-throughput TCR beta sequencing to judge whether each TCR beta V gene segment behaved as functional or pseudogenic. Along with the roughly 700-subject first cohort, a separate validation cohort of over a hundred different subjects was used. Typing coverage differed by locus: A, B, C, DRB1 and DQB1 were typed in about 629-640 donors, DQA1 in about 550, DPA1 in around 580, and DPB1 in 472. Roughly 300 gigabases of sequencing data and 70 million to 100 million unique TCR sequences made up an early release that covered several hundred HLA-typed donors. In a later analysis, previously published TCR beta repertoires from some 640 donors were re-analyzed and high-resolution HLA genotyping was added so that TCR occurrence patterns could be studied. Of the 300 to 500 genotyped donors, approximately 80% were placed in the genetic ancestry cluster associated with self-reported Caucasian donors. On average, 235,054 unique TCR beta nucleotide sequences were sequenced per donor among 398 genotyped donors of the cohort, with around 19% of those sequences being non-productive. High-throughput TCR immunosequencing, statistical association of individual TCRs with disease status, and machine learning were combined to predict cytomegalovirus infection status. Donor age, sex, ethnicity and CMV serostatus were collected together with the repertoire data. Class I and class II HLA loci were covered by the typing at four-digit resolution. Every discovery cohort repertoire had been produced on one sequencing platform. The study profiled the T cell repertoires of some 610 subjects by immunosequencing and related them to cytomegalovirus serostatus. In a later genetic analysis, genome-wide SNP genotypes for about 60% of the 666 donors were used, and that subset was treated as a discovery cohort. Results and caveats for the whole study, not just this receptor: Strong co-occurrence of HLA alleles, especially DR and DQ, made assigning TCR associations to individual alleles difficult. While some public TCRs were present in many individuals, most TCR sequences turned up only very rarely across donors. In a later analysis, more than 15,000 TCR beta sequences were associated with specific HLA alleles at a false discovery rate of 0.05. A cluster of highly shared sequence variants was judged likely to be a technical artifact of the sequencing pipeline. A total of 164 TCR beta chains were listed by the study as associated with cytomegalovirus. According to a later genetic analysis, donors in an Asian-associated ancestry cluster had fewer N-insertions in productive TCRs than the approximately 690-donor mean. Presence/absence analyses assumed roughly uniform sequencing depth across donors, an assumption that may not hold. According to a later analysis, TCR association rates differed among HLA loci, with DRB1 alleles showing the most associated TCRs and HLA-C alleles showing the fewest. Correlated functional status among segregating V segments might be attributable to linkage disequilibrium, but an unknown experimental factor could not be ruled out. V-gene and J-gene trimming of TCR beta chains was associated with a missense DCLRE1C variant in a later genetic analysis, and the association was replicated in an independent cohort. Because HLA typing was unavailable for some donors at each locus, only the typed subset was used in association tests. A later analysis found that HLA-associated TCR beta chains were more clonally expanded and had lower generation probabilities than equally common non-associated chains. Several of the top co-occurrence clusters appeared to be linked to parvovirus B19, influenza, CMV and Epstein-Barr virus, according to a later analysis. CMV serostatus was the only immune exposure information available for the cohort. A few of the identified cytomegalovirus-associated TCR beta chains were confirmed in vitro to be specific for cytomegalovirus antigens. The cohort was sequenced for TCR beta chains only, and without alpha or paired-chain data the features that could be detected were limited. Most CMV-associated TCR beta chains appeared to be HLA-restricted in a later analysis, and the HLA associations seemed to be driven largely by CMV exposure. The 87-base-pair reads could not distinguish some IMGT-functional V segments, including TRBV6-2 and TRBV6-3, so those segments were excluded. In an earlier analysis of roughly 560 of the donors, most TCR beta V segments were observed in productive rearrangements about 90% or about 30% of the time, broadly matching IMGT annotations. It was suggested by the authors that the approach could potentially be generalized to other disease states and immunological phenotypes. A further reported finding was that TCR beta sequences accurately predicted the HLA-A and HLA-B alleles for most subjects in the first cohort. Roughly 17 rarely observed V segments, including chromosome 9 orphons, were excluded from the earlier analysis of about 610 of the donors because counts were too low. In both the original and validation cohorts, the classifier was reported to diagnose cytomegalovirus status with high specificity and sensitivity.

The cohort comprised around 690 healthy bone marrow donors. Cohort members were all nominally healthy when sampled, although unrecorded immune exposures were likely present. The donor was CMV seronegative and belonged to the group of under 400 seronegative cohort members. Every donor gave a peripheral blood sample, and the peripheral blood mononuclear cells from that sample were used for TCR beta sequencing. The Qiagen DNeasy Blood Extraction Kit was used to extract genomic DNA from the blood cell samples. The library was prepared using the immunoSEQ multiplex PCR assay. A mixture of 60 forward primers for TCR Vbeta segments and 13 reverse primers for TCR Jbeta segments was used in the multiplex PCR. Amplification of the CDR3 region of rearranged TCR beta genes was performed with a multiplex PCR assay on genomic DNA. On the Illumina HiSeq System, the amplified TCR beta libraries were sequenced as 87-base-pair reads. The paper's data handling went like this. A later analysis tallied roughly 80 million unique TCR beta chains across the 666 repertoires, and around 12 million of those chains were shared by two or more donors. Raw reads were error-corrected and collapsed into unique sequences with a nearest-neighbor algorithm that merged closely related sequences to remove PCR and sequencing errors. CDR3 sequences were aligned to IMGT reference sequences to assign V, D and J gene segments. Each retained sequence needed at least a six-nucleotide match to both a V gene segment and a J gene segment. A rearrangement counted as productive if the CDR3 had no stop codons and remained in frame with V and J, and every other rearrangement counted as non-productive. Following IMGT convention, CDR3 was defined as the stretch from the second conserved V-encoded cysteine to the conserved J-encoded phenylalanine. In an earlier analysis of more than 550 of the donors, sequences lacking an unambiguous match to a single V gene segment were excluded. An earlier analysis of around 600 of the donors classified V segments as functional when productive rearrangements were above 56.7% and as segregating when the standard deviation between donors was above 5%. A statistical classification framework was developed to diagnose cytomegalovirus status using the catalog of TCR beta chain sequences. In a later analysis, V and J genes were assigned by comparing TCR nucleotide sequences against IMGT/GENE-DB human TR gene sequences. In a later analysis, CDR3 sequences and most-parsimonious VDJ recombination scenarios were assigned using the TCRdist pipeline. In a later analysis, each TCR beta chain was defined by its CDR3 amino acid sequence together with its V-gene family, and reads lacking a unique V-gene family were excluded. As a way to deal with suspected cross-contamination and a sequencing artifact, a later analysis dropped hundreds of nucleotide sequences that were highly shared and had low generation probability. In a later analysis, a clonal expansion index for each public chain was calculated from normalized within-repertoire ranks of inferred template counts. In a later analysis, generation probabilities were computed using a VDJ recombination model fitted to out-of-frame rearrangements, and the results were checked against IGoR. In a later analysis, TCR-TCR, TCR-HLA and TCR-CMV co-occurrence was scored with hypergeometric tests, and a repertoire-size bias correction was applied to TCR pairs. To estimate false discovery rates, a later analysis permuted the HLA or CMV assignments 20 times. In a later analysis, co-occurring TCRs were grouped with DBSCAN, and TCRdist sequence similarity was added when clustering was performed within HLA-allele-positive subsets. Repertoires with fewer than 30,000 or more than 120,000 public chains were left out of co-occurrence clustering, as were four to six repertoires with anomalous nucleotide sharing. The table comes from immuneACCESS by way of TCRdb, which keeps in-frame sequences with V and J called. Part of the clones is missing from these tables; in studies checked, under half for an unresolved V gene and the rest for unknown reasons. That table supplies the V and J calls and clone size; D and trimming were determined from the DNA. Across this sample there are 95,000 to 150,000 clones, with over 75% seen only once. The top ten constitute under 2.5% of the sample.

The sequenced sample was PBMCs. Recombination joined TRBV4-1 with TRBJ2-5, with no confidently assigned D gene. The clonotype comes from a man aged 25 to 45 in good health and CMV-seronegative. The CDR3 sequence is CASSQEVGSQETQYF. In nucleotide form, the sequence is TGCGCCAGCAGCCAAGAGGTCGGGTCCCAAGAGACCCAGTACTTC.